The entry below describes one T cell receptor beta chain. Its target is not known. About 0.5 to 1 ug RNA was reverse transcribed with random hexamers. TCRdb re-called the immunoSEQ multiplex PCR reads through MiXCR, storing one row per CDR3 protein. The table includes roughly 80,000 distinct CDR3 sequences, approximately 93% detected once. The sample is drawn from a study of CD8 T cells in Susac syndrome. Study-level points and caveats: Individuals included in the TCR sequencing and HLA analysis were acknowledged by the study to be relatively few in number.

Sequencing of TCR beta, carried out with a high-throughput approach, was applied to CD8+ and CD4+ T cells from the blood. Recently defined diagnostic criteria for definite or probable disease were fulfilled by Susac syndrome patients. TEMRA cells were enriched by FACS, while CD8+ and CD4+ T cells were obtained through a negative isolation that was performed magnetically. The CDR3 loop spans 13 amino acids. Trimming cost V 7 bases and J 1 base, with 13 bases left between them. The germline CDR1 and CDR2 sequences are SQVTM and ANQGSEA. This sequence was found in a human donor with Susac syndrome. Sequenced input: CD8+ T cells from PBMCs. The J gene is TRBJ1-1, the V gene TRBV29-1; perhaps TRBD1 as D (6 bases). The CDR3 DNA reads as TGCAGCGCGGAACAGGGTACGAACACTGAAGCTTTCTTT. This gives the protein CSAEQGTNTEAFF.